This TCR beta chain was retrieved from a study of T cells in Graves' hyperthyroidism and ophthalmopathy. Every diagnosis used clinical symptoms, serum thyroxine and TRAb, thyroid ultrasound and orbital computed tomography. Regarding this clonotype: Antigen specificity is unknown.

TCR beta CDR3 regions were amplified from RNA. TCR CDR3 regions were first amplified by RT-PCR with HTBI primers. TCRdb re-analysed the multiplex PCR reads in MiXCR, keeping a single row per CDR3 protein. The table shows more than 300,000 distinct CDR3 sequences, with about 15% occurring only once. Study-level findings and limits: Most thyroid clonotypes with frequency above 0.001 were detected in blood.

This CDR3 region has 13 residues. Deletions cut 4 bases from V and 12 bases from J, with 19 bases between. Germline V gene lookup returns CDR1 SGHKS and CDR2 YYEKEE (reference sequence). The specimen was blood. The clonotype was recovered from a woman aged 25-40 years with Graves' hyperthyroidism that later progressed to Graves' ophthalmopathy. The chain combines TRBV5-5 with TRBJ1-1, with D tentatively TRBD1 (5 bases). The CDR3 sequence is CASSLFLSGGPFF. CDR3 DNA sequence: TGTGCCAGCAGCCTTTTCTTATCGGGGGGTCCTTTCTTT.